The rows below give T cell receptor beta chains drawn from one sample of a study of regulatory T cells in long-lasting Graves disease. MiXCR, applied by TCRdb to the multiplex PCR reads, yields one record per CDR3 protein. There are hundreds of thousands of distinct CDR3 sequences in the sample; 15% occur only once, and 20% to 25% lies in the top ten. Source: peripheral blood mononuclear cells (PBMCs), taken at new diagnosis, from a patient treated with antithyroid drugs. These receptors came from a female donor with Graves disease. The CDR3 runs from the conserved cysteine through the conserved F or W. A D gene is named only where the DNA matches it firmly. The size entry is marked missing in some rows and otherwise reads once, few, many or a size class.

d_gene: -; v_gene: TRBV5-5; j_gene: TRBJ1-5; abundance: many; CDR3nt: TGTGCCAGCAGCTCTTCGATGGTTTTGTATAGCAATCAGCCCCAGCATTTT; CDR3aa: CASSSSMVLYSNQPQHF
d_gene: TRBD2; v_gene: TRBV30; j_gene: TRBJ2-7; abundance: many; CDR3nt: TGTGCCTGGACTGCCCTGCCTACTAGCGGGAGTTACGAGCAGTACTTC; CDR3aa: CAWTALPTSGSYEQYF
d_gene: -; v_gene: TRBV19; j_gene: TRBJ1-1; abundance: many; CDR3nt: TGTGCCAGTAGTGGACCGGGACAAGCTGAAGCTTTCTTT; CDR3aa: CASSGPGQAEAFF
d_gene: -; v_gene: TRBV7-9; j_gene: TRBJ1-5; abundance: many; CDR3nt: TGTGCCAGCAGCTTAGGAGGAAATAGCAATCAGCCCCAGCATTTT; CDR3aa: CASSLGGNSNQPQHF
d_gene: -; v_gene: TRBV7-6; j_gene: TRBJ2-1; abundance: many; CDR3nt: TGTGCCAGCAGCCCTGGGGATGAGCAGTTCTTC; CDR3aa: CASSPGDEQFF
d_gene: -; v_gene: TRBV6-2/TRBV6-3; j_gene: TRBJ2-5; abundance: many; CDR3nt: TGTGCCAGCAGTCGCGGGGGGGACAGGGGATCTTTCTTC; CDR3aa: CASSRGGDRGSFF
d_gene: TRBD1; v_gene: TRBV28; j_gene: TRBJ2-7; abundance: many; CDR3nt: TGTGCCAGCAGTTCGGTGGACAGGGAGATGTACGAGCAGTACTTC; CDR3aa: CASSSVDREMYEQYF
d_gene: TRBD1; v_gene: TRBV20-1; j_gene: TRBJ1-2; abundance: few; CDR3nt: TGCAGTGCCATCTACCGGGACAGGGGACCAGAGGGCTACACCTTC; CDR3aa: CSAIYRDRGPEGYTF
d_gene: TRBD2; v_gene: TRBV24-1; j_gene: TRBJ2-2; abundance: many; CDR3nt: TGTGCCACCAGTGACCGAGCGGGGTATTTGGGCACCGGGGAGCTGTTTTTT; CDR3aa: CATSDRAGYLGTGELFF
d_gene: TRBD1; v_gene: TRBV19; j_gene: TRBJ2-3; abundance: -; CDR3nt: TGTGCCAGTACTGCTACCTCCAGGACAGGGGGCTTCGCAGATACGCAGTATTTT; CDR3aa: CASTATSRTGGFADTQYF
d_gene: -; v_gene: TRBV28; j_gene: TRBJ1-1; abundance: many; CDR3nt: TGTGCCAGCAGTTTAGGGAAGAACACTGAAGCTTTCTTT; CDR3aa: CASSLGKNTEAFF
d_gene: -; v_gene: TRBV11-2; j_gene: TRBJ1-6; abundance: many; CDR3nt: TGTGCCAGCAGCGAGGGCTTCCGGGGGGCTAGTTTTGGTTCACCCCTCCACTTT; CDR3aa: CASSEGFRGASFGSPLHF
d_gene: TRBD2; v_gene: TRBV6-1; j_gene: TRBJ2-3; abundance: many; CDR3nt: TGTGCCAGCACCTTTAACCTAGCGGGCACAGATACGCAGTATTTT; CDR3aa: CASTFNLAGTDTQYF
d_gene: TRBD1; v_gene: TRBV7-8; j_gene: TRBJ1-2; abundance: -; CDR3nt: TGTGCCAGCAGCTCAGGGGGCGGCCATGGCTACACCTTC; CDR3aa: CASSSGGGHGYTF
d_gene: -; v_gene: TRBV12-3/TRBV12-4; j_gene: TRBJ2-7; abundance: many; CDR3nt: TGTGCCAGCAGTAGAGGGACTGAATCCTACGAGCAGTACTTC; CDR3aa: CASSRGTESYEQYF
d_gene: -; v_gene: TRBV6-4; j_gene: TRBJ2-2; abundance: few; CDR3nt: TGTGCCAGCAGACCGGGACTCGACACCGGGGAGCTGTTTTTT; CDR3aa: CASRPGLDTGELFF
d_gene: -; v_gene: TRBV12-3/TRBV12-4; j_gene: TRBJ1-4; abundance: many; CDR3nt: TGTGCCAGCAGTTTAACGGCGAATCCAAATGAAAAACTGTTTTTT; CDR3aa: CASSLTANPNEKLFF
d_gene: TRBD1; v_gene: TRBV2; j_gene: TRBJ2-1; abundance: once; CDR3nt: TGTGCCAGCATGGGGCAGGGGGCGAATGAGCAGTTCTTC; CDR3aa: CASMGQGANEQFF
d_gene: -; v_gene: TRBV30; j_gene: TRBJ1-4; abundance: -; CDR3nt: TGTGCCTGGAGTCGTGTCAGGGCGGAAACTAATGAAAAACTGTTTTTT; CDR3aa: CAWSRVRAETNEKLFF
d_gene: TRBD2; v_gene: TRBV11-2; j_gene: TRBJ2-7; abundance: many; CDR3nt: TGTGCCAGCAGCTTAGCGTCTAGCGGGACTTACGAGCAGTACTTC; CDR3aa: CASSLASSGTYEQYF
d_gene: -; v_gene: TRBV24-1; j_gene: TRBJ2-7; abundance: few; CDR3nt: TGTGCCACCAGTGATGCCGGGACACCCTACGAGCAGTACTTC; CDR3aa: CATSDAGTPYEQYF
d_gene: TRBD1; v_gene: TRBV7-2; j_gene: TRBJ2-7; abundance: few; CDR3nt: TGTGCCAGCAGCACACGAAGGGGACAGGGGTTCTACGAGCAGTACTTC; CDR3aa: CASSTRRGQGFYEQYF
d_gene: -; v_gene: TRBV20-1; j_gene: TRBJ2-1; abundance: many; CDR3nt: TGCAGTGCTAGAGATCCCACGGGTAATGAGCAGTTCTTC; CDR3aa: CSARDPTGNEQFF
d_gene: -; v_gene: TRBV6-1; j_gene: TRBJ2-6; abundance: -; CDR3nt: TGTGCCAGCAGGCTGACCGGGACCCCCCTCTCTGGGGCCAACGTCCTGACTTTC; CDR3aa: CASRLTGTPLSGANVLTF
d_gene: -; v_gene: TRBV28; j_gene: TRBJ2-1; abundance: -; CDR3nt: TGTGCCAGCACTACAGTCTCCTACAATGAGCAGTTCTTC; CDR3aa: CASTTVSYNEQFF
d_gene: TRBD1; v_gene: TRBV7-9; j_gene: TRBJ1-4; abundance: many; CDR3nt: TGTGCCAGCAGCGAGGGACAGGGGGCAATTAATGAAAAACTGTTTTTT; CDR3aa: CASSEGQGAINEKLFF
d_gene: -; v_gene: TRBV20-1; j_gene: TRBJ2-5; abundance: -; CDR3nt: TGCAGTGCTAGAAACCCCCGGATGCAAGAGACCCAGTACTTC; CDR3aa: CSARNPRMQETQYF
d_gene: -; v_gene: TRBV20-1; j_gene: TRBJ1-5; abundance: many; CDR3nt: TGCAGTGCTAGGCCTCACACAGGAGGTCAGCCCCAGCATTTT; CDR3aa: CSARPHTGGQPQHF
d_gene: TRBD1; v_gene: TRBV6-1; j_gene: TRBJ1-5; abundance: few; CDR3nt: TGTGCCAGCAGGGGGGACAGGGAGAGACAGCCCCAGCATTTT; CDR3aa: CASRGDRERQPQHF
d_gene: -; v_gene: TRBV6-1; j_gene: TRBJ1-2; abundance: -; CDR3nt: TGTGCCAGCACTAGGGGCAGGGAGGATGGCTACACCTTC; CDR3aa: CASTRGREDGYTF
d_gene: -; v_gene: TRBV7-9; j_gene: TRBJ2-5; abundance: many; CDR3nt: TGTGCCAGCAGCTTTTCTCCGTCACAAGAGACCCAGTACTTC; CDR3aa: CASSFSPSQETQYF
d_gene: -; v_gene: TRBV19; j_gene: TRBJ2-1; abundance: many; CDR3nt: TGTGCCAGTAACCATCGGGGGTCCTACAATGAGCAGTTCTTC; CDR3aa: CASNHRGSYNEQFF
d_gene: TRBD1; v_gene: TRBV9; j_gene: TRBJ2-7; abundance: many; CDR3nt: TGTGCCAGCAGCGCCCGGGACAGGGTCGGCGAGCAGTACTTC; CDR3aa: CASSARDRVGEQYF
d_gene: TRBD1; v_gene: TRBV9; j_gene: TRBJ2-5; abundance: few; CDR3nt: TGTGCCAGCAGCCTCCGGGACAGGGGTTTCACGACCCAGTACTTC; CDR3aa: CASSLRDRGFTTQYF
d_gene: -; v_gene: TRBV7-2; j_gene: TRBJ1-1; abundance: many; CDR3nt: TGTGCCAGCAGCCCCGGGCGGGTGGACACTGAAGCTTTCTTT; CDR3aa: CASSPGRVDTEAFF
d_gene: -; v_gene: TRBV4-1; j_gene: TRBJ2-3; abundance: -; CDR3nt: TGCGCCAGCCAGGGGGGGCTCCCAGATACGCAGTATTTT; CDR3aa: CASQGGLPDTQYF
d_gene: TRBD2; v_gene: TRBV7-2; j_gene: TRBJ2-3; abundance: many; CDR3nt: TGTGCCAGCAGCTTACCTAGCGGGAGTTTAGGCACAGATACGCAGTATTTT; CDR3aa: CASSLPSGSLGTDTQYF
d_gene: TRBD2; v_gene: TRBV15; j_gene: TRBJ2-2; abundance: -; CDR3nt: TGTGCCACCAGCAGTAGACTAGCGGGAGGGAGGGTCGGGGAGCTGTTTTTT; CDR3aa: CATSSRLAGGRVGELFF
d_gene: -; v_gene: TRBV10-1; j_gene: TRBJ1-1; abundance: many; CDR3nt: TGCGCCAGCAACGGGGGATTGAACACTGAAGCTTTCTTT; CDR3aa: CASNGGLNTEAFF
d_gene: -; v_gene: TRBV24-1; j_gene: TRBJ2-7; abundance: many; CDR3nt: TGTGCCACCAGTGATGGGGATAGAGAGCAGTACTTC; CDR3aa: CATSDGDREQYF
d_gene: -; v_gene: TRBV6-2/TRBV6-3; j_gene: TRBJ2-7; abundance: many; CDR3nt: TGTGCCAGCAGACGACACCCAACGACAGTCTACGAGCAGTACTTC; CDR3aa: CASRRHPTTVYEQYF
d_gene: -; v_gene: TRBV20-1; j_gene: TRBJ2-7; abundance: many; CDR3nt: TGCAGTGCTAGATGGGGGGAATGGGAGCAGTACTTC; CDR3aa: CSARWGEWEQYF
d_gene: -; v_gene: TRBV28; j_gene: TRBJ2-1; abundance: many; CDR3nt: TGTGCCAGCAGTTCCCCGGTGAGCGGTGAGCAGTTCTTC; CDR3aa: CASSSPVSGEQFF
d_gene: -; v_gene: TRBV20-1; j_gene: TRBJ1-6; abundance: -; CDR3nt: TGCAGTGCCCCCGCCACAGGCCTATCCAATTCACCCCTCCACTTT; CDR3aa: CSAPATGLSNSPLHF
d_gene: -; v_gene: TRBV9; j_gene: TRBJ2-3; abundance: many; CDR3nt: TGTGCCAGCAGCGTTGGCAGTTCGGGCACAGATACGCAGTATTTT; CDR3aa: CASSVGSSGTDTQYF
d_gene: -; v_gene: TRBV19; j_gene: TRBJ2-1; abundance: many; CDR3nt: TGTGCCAGTAGTATGGGACTGTACAATGAGCAGTTCTTC; CDR3aa: CASSMGLYNEQFF
d_gene: -; v_gene: TRBV7-8; j_gene: TRBJ2-3; abundance: many; CDR3nt: TGTGCCAGCAGCTCGCAGGGTTCCTGGACAGATACGCAGTATTTT; CDR3aa: CASSSQGSWTDTQYF
d_gene: TRBD2; v_gene: TRBV5-1; j_gene: TRBJ2-2; abundance: many; CDR3nt: TGCGCCAGCAGGTTGCCGAGGACTAGCGGAGACGGGGAGCTGTTTTTT; CDR3aa: CASRLPRTSGDGELFF
d_gene: -; v_gene: TRBV28; j_gene: TRBJ2-1; abundance: -; CDR3nt: TGTGCCAGCAGTCCCGGGACGGCCACCTACAATGAGCAGTTCTTC; CDR3aa: CASSPGTATYNEQFF
d_gene: -; v_gene: TRBV20-1; j_gene: TRBJ1-6; abundance: -; CDR3nt: TGCAGTGCTATACCTGGACGGGGGATGAATTCACCCCTCCACTTT; CDR3aa: CSAIPGRGMNSPLHF
d_gene: TRBD1; v_gene: TRBV7-9; j_gene: TRBJ1-4; abundance: many; CDR3nt: TGTGCCAGCAGCCAAACCAACAGGGGCGAAAAACTGTTTTTT; CDR3aa: CASSQTNRGEKLFF
d_gene: -; v_gene: TRBV6-2/TRBV6-3; j_gene: TRBJ1-2; abundance: many; CDR3nt: TGTGCCAGCAGTGGACTTGGACAGCCTAACTATGGCTACACCTTC; CDR3aa: CASSGLGQPNYGYTF
d_gene: -; v_gene: TRBV14; j_gene: TRBJ1-1; abundance: many; CDR3nt: TGTGCCAGCAGCCAAGATCGAGCAAGGGGTGGGGAAACTGAAGCTTTCTTT; CDR3aa: CASSQDRARGGETEAFF
d_gene: -; v_gene: TRBV2; j_gene: TRBJ2-1; abundance: -; CDR3nt: TGTGCCAGCAGCCAAGTACCAGCGTGGTACAATGAGCAGTTCTTC; CDR3aa: CASSQVPAWYNEQFF